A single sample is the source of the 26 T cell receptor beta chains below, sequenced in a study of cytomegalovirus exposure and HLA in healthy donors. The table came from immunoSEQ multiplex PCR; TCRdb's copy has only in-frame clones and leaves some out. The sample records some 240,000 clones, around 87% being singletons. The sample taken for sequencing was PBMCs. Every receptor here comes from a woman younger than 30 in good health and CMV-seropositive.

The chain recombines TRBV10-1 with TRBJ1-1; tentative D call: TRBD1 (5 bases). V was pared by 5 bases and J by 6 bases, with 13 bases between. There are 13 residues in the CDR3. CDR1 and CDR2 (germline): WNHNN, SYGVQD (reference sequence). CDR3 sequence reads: CASSTDSAAEAFF. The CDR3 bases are TGCGCCAGCAGTACCGACAGCGCCGCTGAAGCTTTCTTT.

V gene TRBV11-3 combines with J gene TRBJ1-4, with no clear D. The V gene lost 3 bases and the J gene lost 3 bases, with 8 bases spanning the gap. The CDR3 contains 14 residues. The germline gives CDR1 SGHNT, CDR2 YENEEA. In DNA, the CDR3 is TGTGCCAGCAGCTTTCCGGGAGCTAATGAAAAACTGTTTTTT. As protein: CASSFPGANEKLFF.

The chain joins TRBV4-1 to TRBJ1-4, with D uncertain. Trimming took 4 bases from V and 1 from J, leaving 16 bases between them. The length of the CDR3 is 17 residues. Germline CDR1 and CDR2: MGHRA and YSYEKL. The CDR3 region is CASSRLTGGVTNEKLFF. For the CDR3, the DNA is TGCGCCAGCAGCCGCCTTACCGGCGGAGTAACTAATGAAAAACTGTTTTTT.

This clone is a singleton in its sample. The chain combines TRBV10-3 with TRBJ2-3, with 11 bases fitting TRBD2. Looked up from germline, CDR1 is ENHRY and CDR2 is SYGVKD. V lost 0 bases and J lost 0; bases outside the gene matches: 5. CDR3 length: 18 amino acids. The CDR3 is CAISESKTSGTSTDTQYF. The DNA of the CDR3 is TGTGCCATCAGTGAGTCGAAGACTAGCGGGACTAGCACAGATACGCAGTATTTT.

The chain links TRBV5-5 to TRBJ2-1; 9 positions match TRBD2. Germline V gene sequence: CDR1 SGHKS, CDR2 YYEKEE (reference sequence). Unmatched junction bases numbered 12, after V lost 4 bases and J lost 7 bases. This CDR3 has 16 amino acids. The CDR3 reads CASSPYSGSLGNEQFF. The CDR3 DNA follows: TGTGCCAGCAGCCCATATAGCGGGAGTCTGGGAAATGAGCAGTTCTTC. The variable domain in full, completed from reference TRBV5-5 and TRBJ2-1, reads DAGVTQSPTHLIKTRGQQVTLRCSPISGHKSVSWYQQVLGQGPQFIFQYYEKEERGRGNFPDRFSARQFPNYSSELNVNALLLGDSALYLCASSPYSGSLGNEQFFGPGTRLTVL.

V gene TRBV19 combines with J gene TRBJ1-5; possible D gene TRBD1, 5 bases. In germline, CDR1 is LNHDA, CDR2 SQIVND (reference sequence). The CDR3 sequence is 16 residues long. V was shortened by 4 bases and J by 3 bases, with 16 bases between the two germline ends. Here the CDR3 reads CASSTNGQGDNQPQHF. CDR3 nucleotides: TGTGCCAGTAGTACCAACGGGCAGGGCGACAATCAGCCCCAGCATTTT.

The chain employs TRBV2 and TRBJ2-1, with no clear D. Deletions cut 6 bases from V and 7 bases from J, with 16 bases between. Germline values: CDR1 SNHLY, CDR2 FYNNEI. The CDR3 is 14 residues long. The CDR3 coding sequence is TGTGCCAGCAGCGCCTCGACACTTTGGAATGAGCAGTTCTTC. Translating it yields CASSASTLWNEQFF.

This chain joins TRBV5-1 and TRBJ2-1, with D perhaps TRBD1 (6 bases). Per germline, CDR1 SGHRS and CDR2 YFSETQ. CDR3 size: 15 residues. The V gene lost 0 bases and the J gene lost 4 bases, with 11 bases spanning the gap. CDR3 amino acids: CASSLGDRLYNEQFF. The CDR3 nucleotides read TGCGCCAGCAGCTTGGGAGACAGGTTATACAATGAGCAGTTCTTC.

The CDR3 is CASSLERGGDNQPQHF. DNA for the CDR3: TGTGCCAGCAGCTTGGAAAGGGGAGGTGACAATCAGCCCCAGCATTTT. The chain links TRBV5-6 to TRBJ1-5; tentatively, D is TRBD1 (5 bases). Germline V gene sequence: CDR1 SGHDT, CDR2 YYEEEE. The CDR3 length is 16 residues. Trimming took 0 bases from V and 3 from J, leaving 13 bases between them.

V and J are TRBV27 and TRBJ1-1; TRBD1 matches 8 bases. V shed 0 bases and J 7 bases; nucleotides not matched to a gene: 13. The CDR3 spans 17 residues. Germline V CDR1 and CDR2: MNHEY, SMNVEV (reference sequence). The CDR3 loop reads CASSLSGTGALGGEAFF. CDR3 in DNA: TGTGCCAGCAGTTTATCCGGGACAGGTGCCCTCGGGGGTGAAGCTTTCTTT.

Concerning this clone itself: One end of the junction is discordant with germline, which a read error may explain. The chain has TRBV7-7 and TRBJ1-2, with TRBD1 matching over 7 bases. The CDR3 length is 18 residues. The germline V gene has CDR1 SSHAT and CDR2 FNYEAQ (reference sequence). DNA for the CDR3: TGTGCTAGCAGCAAAAACCTTAGGCGGCGGACAGGCGCTTATGGCTACACCTTC. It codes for CASSKNLRRRTGAYGYTF.

CDR3 nucleotide sequence: TGTGCCAGCAACCAAAAGACTAGCGGGAGGATCAATGAGCAGTTCTTC. It specifies CASNQKTSGRINEQFF. The V gene is TRBV5-6, the J gene TRBJ2-1; 13 bases fit TRBD2. Germline CDR1 and CDR2: SGHDT and YYEEEE. The ends lost 6 bases at V and 6 bases at J; junction bases unmatched: 9. This CDR3 comprises 16 residues.

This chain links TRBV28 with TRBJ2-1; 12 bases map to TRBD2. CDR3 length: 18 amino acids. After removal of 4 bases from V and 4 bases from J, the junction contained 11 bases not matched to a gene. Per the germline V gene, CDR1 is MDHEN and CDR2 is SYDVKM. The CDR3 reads CASSSLAGGGFKYNEQFF. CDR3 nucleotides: TGTGCCAGCAGTTCACTAGCGGGGGGAGGGTTCAAGTACAATGAGCAGTTCTTC.

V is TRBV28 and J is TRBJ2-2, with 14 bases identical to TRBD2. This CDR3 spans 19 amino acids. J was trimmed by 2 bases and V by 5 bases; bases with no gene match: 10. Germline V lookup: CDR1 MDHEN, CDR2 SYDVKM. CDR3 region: CASSGPGLAGVRNTGELFF. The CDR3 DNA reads TGTGCCAGCAGTGGGCCGGGACTAGCGGGAGTCCGAAACACCGGGGAGCTGTTTTTT.

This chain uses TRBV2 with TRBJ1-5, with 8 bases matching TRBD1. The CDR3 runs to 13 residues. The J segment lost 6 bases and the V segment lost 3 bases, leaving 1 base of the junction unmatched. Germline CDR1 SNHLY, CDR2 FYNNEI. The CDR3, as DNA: TGTGCCAGCAGTGAGGACAGGGTTCAGCCCCAGCATTTT. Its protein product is CASSEDRVQPQHF.

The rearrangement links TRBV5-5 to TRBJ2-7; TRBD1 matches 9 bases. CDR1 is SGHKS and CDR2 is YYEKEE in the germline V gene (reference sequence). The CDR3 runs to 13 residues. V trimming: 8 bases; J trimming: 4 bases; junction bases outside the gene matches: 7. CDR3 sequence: CASSGTGTYEQYF. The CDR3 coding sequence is TGTGCCAGTTCCGGGACAGGGACGTACGAGCAGTACTTC.

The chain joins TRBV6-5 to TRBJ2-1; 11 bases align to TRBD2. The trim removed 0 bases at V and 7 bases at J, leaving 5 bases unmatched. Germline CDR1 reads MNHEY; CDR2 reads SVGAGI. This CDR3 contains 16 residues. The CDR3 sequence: CASSYSGLAGRNEQFF. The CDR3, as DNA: TGTGCCAGCAGTTACTCCGGACTAGCGGGTCGGAATGAGCAGTTCTTC.

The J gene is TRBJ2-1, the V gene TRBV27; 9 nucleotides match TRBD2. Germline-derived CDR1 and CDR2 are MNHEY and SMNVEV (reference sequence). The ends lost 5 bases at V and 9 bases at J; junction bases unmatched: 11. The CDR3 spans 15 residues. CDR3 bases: TGTGCCAGCAGTACTCAGCGGGAGGATCCAGGTGAGCAGTTCTTC. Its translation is CASSTQREDPGEQFF.

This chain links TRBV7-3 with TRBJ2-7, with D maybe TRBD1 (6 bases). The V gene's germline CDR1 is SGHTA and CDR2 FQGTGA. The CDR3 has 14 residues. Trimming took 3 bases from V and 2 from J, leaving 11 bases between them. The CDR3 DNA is TGTGCCAGCAGCTTGCTAACAGGGCCCTACGAGCAGTACTTC. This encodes CASSLLTGPYEQYF.

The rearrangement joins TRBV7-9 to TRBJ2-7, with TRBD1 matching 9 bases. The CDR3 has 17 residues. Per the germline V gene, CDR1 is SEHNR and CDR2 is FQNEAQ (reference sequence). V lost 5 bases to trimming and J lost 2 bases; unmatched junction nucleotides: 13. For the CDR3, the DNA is TGTGCCAGCAGCCTCCGCTCGGACAGGGGAAGGGCCTACGAGCAGTACTTC. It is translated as CASSLRSDRGRAYEQYF.

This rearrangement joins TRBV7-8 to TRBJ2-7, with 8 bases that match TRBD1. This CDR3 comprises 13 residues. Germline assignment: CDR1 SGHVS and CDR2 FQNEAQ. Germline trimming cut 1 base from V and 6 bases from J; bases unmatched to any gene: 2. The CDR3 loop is CASSLETGVEQYF. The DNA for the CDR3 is TGTGCCAGCAGCTTAGAGACAGGGGTCGAGCAGTACTTC.

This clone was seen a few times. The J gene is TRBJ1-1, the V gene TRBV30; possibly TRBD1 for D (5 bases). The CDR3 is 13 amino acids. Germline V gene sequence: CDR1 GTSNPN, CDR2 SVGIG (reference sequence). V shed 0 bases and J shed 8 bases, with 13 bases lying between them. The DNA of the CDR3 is TGTGCCTGGAGTGTGCAGGGAAATTCCGAAGCTTTCTTT. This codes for CAWSVQGNSEAFF.

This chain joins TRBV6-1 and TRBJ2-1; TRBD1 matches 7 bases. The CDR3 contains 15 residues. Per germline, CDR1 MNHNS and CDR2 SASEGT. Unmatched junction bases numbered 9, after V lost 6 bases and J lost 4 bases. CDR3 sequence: CASSQPGQLYNEQFF. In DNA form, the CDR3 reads TGTGCCAGCAGCCAACCGGGACAGCTTTACAATGAGCAGTTCTTC.

The CDR3 nucleotides are TGTGCTAGGAGAAGGGGGCGATTCTACACTGAAGCTTTCTTT. Protein product: CARRRGRFYTEAFF. This sequence joins TRBV12-5 and TRBJ1-1, with 7 bases lining up with TRBD1. CDR3 size: 14 residues. Germline CDR1 reads LGHNT; CDR2 reads FRNRAP. The trim removed 9 bases at V and 3 bases at J, leaving 10 bases unmatched.

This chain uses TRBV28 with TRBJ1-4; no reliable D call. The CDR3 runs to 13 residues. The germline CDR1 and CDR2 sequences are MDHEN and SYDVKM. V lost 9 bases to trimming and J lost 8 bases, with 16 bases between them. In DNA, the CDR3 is TGTGCCAGTAAAATGTACCCTACCGAAAAACTGTTTTTT. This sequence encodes CASKMYPTEKLFF.

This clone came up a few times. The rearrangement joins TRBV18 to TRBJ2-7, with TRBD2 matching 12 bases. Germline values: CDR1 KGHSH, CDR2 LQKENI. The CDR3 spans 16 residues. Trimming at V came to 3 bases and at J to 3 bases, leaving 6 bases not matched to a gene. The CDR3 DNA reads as TGTGCCAGCTCACCGACTAGCGGGAGAAGTCTCTACGAGCAGTACTTC. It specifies CASSPTSGRSLYEQYF.